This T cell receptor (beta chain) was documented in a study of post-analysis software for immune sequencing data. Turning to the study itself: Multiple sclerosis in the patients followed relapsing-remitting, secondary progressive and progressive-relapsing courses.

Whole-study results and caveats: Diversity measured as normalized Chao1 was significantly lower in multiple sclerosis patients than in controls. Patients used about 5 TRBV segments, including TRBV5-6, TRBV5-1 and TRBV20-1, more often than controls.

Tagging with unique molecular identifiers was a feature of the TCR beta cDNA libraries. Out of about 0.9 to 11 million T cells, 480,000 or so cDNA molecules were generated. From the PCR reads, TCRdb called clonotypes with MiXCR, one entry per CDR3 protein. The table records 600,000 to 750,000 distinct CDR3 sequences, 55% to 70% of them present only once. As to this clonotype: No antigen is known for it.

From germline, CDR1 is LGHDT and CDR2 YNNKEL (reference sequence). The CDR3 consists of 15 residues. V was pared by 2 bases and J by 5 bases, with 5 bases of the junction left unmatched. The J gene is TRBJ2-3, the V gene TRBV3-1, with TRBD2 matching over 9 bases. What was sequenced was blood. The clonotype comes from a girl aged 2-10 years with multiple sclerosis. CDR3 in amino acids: CASSQQAGGQDTQYF. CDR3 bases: TGTGCCAGCAGCCAACAAGCGGGAGGCCAAGATACGCAGTATTTT.